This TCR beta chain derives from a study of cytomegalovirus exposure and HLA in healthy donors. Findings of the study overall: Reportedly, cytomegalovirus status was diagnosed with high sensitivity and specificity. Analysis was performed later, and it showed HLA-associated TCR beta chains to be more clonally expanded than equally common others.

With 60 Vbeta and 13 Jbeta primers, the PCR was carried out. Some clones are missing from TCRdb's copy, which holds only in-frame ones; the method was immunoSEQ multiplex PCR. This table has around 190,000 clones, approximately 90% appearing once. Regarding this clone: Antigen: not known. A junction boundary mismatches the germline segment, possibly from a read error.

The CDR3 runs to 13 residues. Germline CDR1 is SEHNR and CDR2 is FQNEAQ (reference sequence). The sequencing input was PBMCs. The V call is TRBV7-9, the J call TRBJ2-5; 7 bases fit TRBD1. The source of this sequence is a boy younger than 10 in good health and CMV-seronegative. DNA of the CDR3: TGTTCCAGCAGCTTAGGGGGCGAGGAGACCCAGTACTTC. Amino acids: CSSSLGGEETQYF.